Given below is one T cell receptor (beta chain) in context. Each sample came from a Caucasian adult donor living in Nashville, Tennessee. Germline-derived CDR1 and CDR2 are SGHTA and FQGNSA. The CDR3 totals 16 residues. Trimming shortened V by 2 bases and J by 0 bases, and 8 bases separated the two germline ends. The sample belongs to a study of shared clonotypes between healthy human individuals. Profiling relied on immunoSEQ multiplex PCR, and the TCRdb table lists in-frame clones only, not all of them. The table lists about 2.3 million clones, 85% to 95% of them singletons, with roughly 0.34% in the top ten.

The rearrangement joins TRBV7-2 to TRBJ2-6; D gene unclear. The sequencing sample was made of naive CD4+ T cells from PBMCs. This sample's subset: CD45RA+ positively selected. This TCR derives from a man between 18 and 29 years old in good health. Some clones in this sample may be carry-over from other donors' samples. The CDR3 nucleotides read TGTGCCAGCAGCTTACAACCACTCTCTGGGGCCAACGTCCTGACTTTC. This translates into CASSLQPLSGANVLTF.